This T cell receptor beta chain derives from a study of T cells after posttransplantation cyclophosphamide. Cyclophosphamide on days +3 and +4 followed busulfan-fludarabine conditioning and a marrow graft. TCRdb's table, derived via immunoSEQ multiplex PCR, lists solely in-frame clones and lacks some. The sample has more than 7,000 clones, none seen only once. V gave up 6 bases and J gave up 9 bases, with 17 bases separating them. This CDR3 region has 13 residues. Germline CDR1 and CDR2: SNHLY and FYNNEI. Study conclusions and caveats: Skin or GI-infiltrating T cells shared few TRB sequences with blood. Later blood repertoires were often dominated by clones from the donor CD8+ memory compartment. TRB clonality was highly associated with recipient CMV seropositivity and reactivation.

This clone was recorded many times. No antigen is known for it. V gene TRBV2 combines with J gene TRBJ1-2; D is unclear. The TCR was taken from a male patient between 50 and 60 years old who received an allogeneic stem cell transplant from a related donor and was CMV-positive. Some T cells may be the graft donor's. The material sequenced was PBMCs, taken around 370 days after allogeneic stem cell transplant with posttransplant cyclophosphamide. This CDR3 is CASSEGPTDRYTF. CDR3 nucleotide sequence: TGTGCCAGCAGCGAGGGCCCCACTGATCGCTACACCTTC.